This TCR beta chain was sequenced in a study of blood T cells in healthy people across ages. V gave up 6 bases and J gave up 11 bases, with 22 bases separating them. Germline V gene lookup returns CDR1 SQVTM and CDR2 ANQGSEA. The CDR3 runs 13 residues. For the second PCR, which ran for roughly 7 to 11 cycles, a sample-barcoded 5' primer and a J-beta primer mix were used. TCRdb re-derived calls from the 5' RACE reads in MiXCR, one entry per CDR3 protein. The sample holds about 650,000 distinct CDR3 sequences, approximately 29% seen once. This clonotype was sampled from a woman older than 75 in good health. The chain uses TRBV29-1 and TRBJ2-5, with a tentative D call TRBD1 (6 bases). The sequenced sample consisted of blood. The CDR3 sequence is CSVRGGGVEEQYF. The CDR3 nucleotides are TGCAGCGTGCGTGGGGGCGGCGTTGAGGAGCAGTACTTC.